The TCR beta chain under discussion was sequenced for a study of chemoradiotherapy in HPV16-positive cancers (dated by TCRdb to 2022 to 2024). Turning to the overall study: Candidate HPV-specific T-cell clones and common TCR motifs were defined through functional T-cell assays on cells from a couple of HPV16-positive patients. The candidate HPV-specific TCRs and motifs were then tracked in TCR repertoires from more than 85 patients with HPV-related cancers. Whether T-cell immunity against the HPV oncoproteins E6 and E7 changes during chemoradiotherapy and whether survival is affected by this immunity were examined in the study.

Findings and caveats that apply to the study as a whole: Among HPV16-positive patients, expansion of HPV-responsive T cells during chemoradiotherapy was associated with better recurrence-free survival. The functional definition of HPV-specific T cells was derived from only two HPV16-positive patients, and the survival association was reported for HPV16-positive patients. Expansion of candidate HPV-specific clones and E7-related TCR motifs was observed in the tumor microenvironment during treatment, whereas no such expansion was observed for non-HPV-specific T cells.

From the cysteine up to the phenylalanine, the CDR3 has a length of 16 residues. Only the CDR3 DNA stays, 48 bases, in frame from base 1. Compared with germline, V lacks 5 bases and J lacks 0 bases; bases without a gene match: 9. The CDR1 and CDR2 encoded by the germline V gene are MGHDK and SYGVNS. The library was built by means of the immunoSEQ multiplex PCR assay. TCRdb took over this immuneACCESS table, retaining in-frame rearrangements with V and J assigned. Such tables are incomplete; in checked studies, under half of the missing clones stem from an unresolved V gene, and the remainder is unexplained. Within this sample are 580 or so clones, with 88% of them counted one time only. Roughly 8.1% of the sample rests with the top ten. Repertoires were sampled repeatedly over the course of chemoradiotherapy, so clonal expansion could be followed in the tumor microenvironment. Comment on this clone: Its specific antigen is unknown. One base away there is no much larger clone; base qualities are not given.

Sequenced material: tumor tissue, taken from a patient who underwent chemoradiotherapy. The chain employs TRBV25-1 and TRBJ2-5; 7 central bases correspond to TRBD1. The source of this sequence is a human donor with HPV-associated anogenital cancer. CDR3 reads: CASSQGDRVYQETQYF. In nucleotide form, the sequence is TGTGCCAGCAGTCAGGGGGACAGAGTGTACCAAGAGACCCAGTACTTC.